A selection of T cell receptor beta chains follows, all from one sample in a study of OX40 agonist ivuxolimab in advanced cancers. Using immunoSEQ multiplex PCR, the repertoire was profiled, and TCRdb retains in-frame clones only, with some absent. The sample lists about 60,000 clones, 75% to 90% occurring once. Specimen: CD4+ or CD8+ T cells sorted from blood, collected in a trial of the OX40 agonist ivuxolimab. Receptor source: an adult with an advanced solid tumor such as melanoma, head and neck, liver or kidney cancer. Each CDR3 is given with its conserved first and last residue. D genes are given only for firm matches. Rows may omit the clone size; those that give it use once, few, many or a size class.

>.|TRBV9|TRBJ2-1|.
TGTGCCAGCGACTACCATAGTTACAATGAGCAGTTCTTC
CASDYHSYNEQFF
>.|TRBV7-3|TRBJ2-7|.
TGTGCCAGCAGCTCCTGGGGCTACTACGAGCAGTACTTC
CASSSWGYYEQYF
>once|TRBV19|TRBJ2-1|.
TGTGCCAGTAGTATGTACAGGGACAATGAGCAGTTCTTC
CASSMYRDNEQFF
>.|TRBV7-3|TRBJ1-1|TRBD1
TGTGCCAGCAGCGCGACAGGGGTGGACACTGAAGCTTTCTTT
CASSATGVDTEAFF
>.|TRBV2|TRBJ2-7|.
TGTGCCAGCAGTCCACATCCAGGGATAATCTACGAGCAGTACTTC
CASSPHPGIIYEQYF
>.|TRBV7-9|TRBJ1-2|TRBD1
TGTGCCAGCACCAGACCAGGGGGTGGCTATGGCTACACCTTC
CASTRPGGGYGYTF
>.|TRBV5-1|TRBJ1-4|.
TGCGCCAGCAGCCTAGGGCCGGTGGGTAATGAAAAACTGTTTTTT
CASSLGPVGNEKLFF
>.|TRBV28|TRBJ2-7|.
TGTGCCAGCAACGGGCCGAATGCCTACGAGCAGTACTTC
CASNGPNAYEQYF
>.|TRBV25-1|TRBJ1-4|TRBD1
TGTGCCAGCAGTGTTCCAGGACAGGGAAAACTGTTTTTT
CASSVPGQGKLFF
>once|TRBV5-4|TRBJ2-5|TRBD2
TGTGCCAGCAGCGGATGGGTCCGGGAGGCCGCACAAGAGACCCAGTACTTC
CASSGWVREAAQETQYF
>.|TRBV28|TRBJ2-7|.
TGTGCCAGCAGTTACACCGGGACCAGGATCTACGAGCAGTACTTC
CASSYTGTRIYEQYF
>.|TRBV29-1|TRBJ2-7|TRBD2
TGCAGCGTTGAAGTGTCTAGCGGAACCTACGAGCAGTACTTC
CSVEVSSGTYEQYF
>.|TRBV7-3|TRBJ2-3|TRBD1
TGTGCCAGCAGCAAGTCCACAGGGGCAGATACGCAGTATTTT
CASSKSTGADTQYF
>.|TRBV7-3|TRBJ2-1|TRBD1
TGTGCCAGCAGCTCAACCGGGACAGGGTCTAATGAGCAGTTCTTC
CASSSTGTGSNEQFF
>.|TRBV18|TRBJ1-4|.
TGTGCCAGCTCACTTGGACAGCTCGGGACTAATGAAAAACTGTTTTTT
CASSLGQLGTNEKLFF
>.|TRBV2|TRBJ2-6|TRBD1
TGTGCCAGCAGCGCGACAGGGCTCGCTGGGGCCAACGTCCTGACTTTC
CASSATGLAGANVLTF
>few|TRBV7-9|TRBJ2-3|.
TGTGCCAGCAGCTTCGACACAGATACGCAGTATTTT
CASSFDTDTQYF
>.|TRBV19|TRBJ1-1|.
TGTGCCAGTAGGGGGGGCCGGAACACTGAAGCTTTCTTT
CASRGGRNTEAFF
>.|TRBV6-5|TRBJ1-2|.
TGTGCCAGCAGGGCAACCGGCGGAAACTATGGCTACACCTTC
CASRATGGNYGYTF
>.|TRBV27|TRBJ2-7|TRBD2
TGTGCTACTATGAGTTGGACTAGCGGCTCCTACGAGCAGTACTTC
CATMSWTSGSYEQYF
>.|TRBV7-2|TRBJ2-7|TRBD1
TGTGCCAGCAGTTTAGGGACAGGAGGTTCCTACGAGCAGTACTTC
CASSLGTGGSYEQYF
>few|TRBV28|TRBJ1-5|.
TGTGCCAGCGGGGGCGGGGTAGGGCGCAATCAGCCCCAGCATTTT
CASGGGVGRNQPQHF
>.|TRBV7-3|TRBJ2-7|TRBD1
TGTGCCAGCAGTGGACAGGGTGGCGAGCAGTACTTC
CASSGQGGEQYF
>.|TRBV30|TRBJ1-4|.
TGTGCCTGGAGTGTAGGCCTGAATGAAAAACTGTTTTTT
CAWSVGLNEKLFF
>.|TRBV6-5|TRBJ1-5|.
TGTGCCAGCAGCTTACGCCCAGCAAATCAGCCCCAGCATTTT
CASSLRPANQPQHF
>.|TRBV14|TRBJ1-3|.
TGTGCCAGCAGCCAAGTCCGGGGTTCTGGAAACACCATATATTTT
CASSQVRGSGNTIYF
>.|TRBV19|TRBJ2-4|.
TGTGCCAGTAACCAGGGAGAGGACATTCAGTACTTC
CASNQGEDIQYF
>.|TRBV2|TRBJ2-5|TRBD1
TGTGCCAGCAGTCGGGACAGGGGCTGGGAGACCCAGTACTTC
CASSRDRGWETQYF
>many|TRBV6-1|TRBJ2-4|.
TGTGCCAGCAGTGAAGCGGGAGGGGGCGCGAACATTCAGTACTTC
CASSEAGGGANIQYF
>.|TRBV11-3|TRBJ2-7|.
TGTGCCAGCAGCCGGGCCGCGGAGGACGAGCAGTACTTC
CASSRAAEDEQYF
>.|TRBV10-3|TRBJ1-5|.
TGTGCCATCAGTGATCCCTCCTTACATAGCAATCAGCCCCAGCATTTT
CAISDPSLHSNQPQHF
>once|TRBV27|TRBJ2-5|.
TGTGCCAGCAGTTCCGGTTCCTGGGAGACCCAGTACTTC
CASSSGSWETQYF
>.|TRBV10-3|TRBJ2-7|TRBD2
TGTGCCATCAGTGAGGTAAATGGCGGGAGGGCCGGTTACGAGCAGTACTTC
CAISEVNGGRAGYEQYF
>.|TRBV4-2|TRBJ1-6|.
TGTGCCAGCAGCCATGACCGGGTGACTGATTCACCCCTCCACTTT
CASSHDRVTDSPLHF
>.|TRBV19|TRBJ1-5|TRBD1
TGTGCCAGTAGTATGCAGGGGGCTATGAGGCAGCCCCAGCATTTT
CASSMQGAMRQPQHF
>.|TRBV19|TRBJ2-3|.
TGTGCCAGCTCCCGTTTTAGCCGGAGCACAGATACGCAGTATTTT
CASSRFSRSTDTQYF
>.|TRBV21-1|TRBJ2-6|.
TGTGCCAGCAGCAAAGTAGAAGGACAATTCTCTGGGGCCAACGTCCTGACTTTC
CASSKVEGQFSGANVLTF